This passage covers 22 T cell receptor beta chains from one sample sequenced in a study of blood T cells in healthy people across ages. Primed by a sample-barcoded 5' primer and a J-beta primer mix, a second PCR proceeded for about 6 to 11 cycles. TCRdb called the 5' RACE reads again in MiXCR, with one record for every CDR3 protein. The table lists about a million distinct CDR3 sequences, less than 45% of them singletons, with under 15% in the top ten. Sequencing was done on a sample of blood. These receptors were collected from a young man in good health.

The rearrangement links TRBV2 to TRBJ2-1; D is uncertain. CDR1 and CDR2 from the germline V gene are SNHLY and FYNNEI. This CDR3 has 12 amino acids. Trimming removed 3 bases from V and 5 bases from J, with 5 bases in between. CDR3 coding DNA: TGTGCCAGCAGTGAGTGGGACAATGAGCAGTTCTTC. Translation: CASSEWDNEQFF.

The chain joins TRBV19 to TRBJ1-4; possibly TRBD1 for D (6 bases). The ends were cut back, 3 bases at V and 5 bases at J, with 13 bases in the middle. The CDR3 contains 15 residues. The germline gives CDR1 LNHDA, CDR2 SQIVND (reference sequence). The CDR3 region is CASSITQGKNEKLFF. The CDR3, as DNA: TGTGCCAGTAGTATTACCCAGGGGAAGAATGAAAAACTGTTTTTT.

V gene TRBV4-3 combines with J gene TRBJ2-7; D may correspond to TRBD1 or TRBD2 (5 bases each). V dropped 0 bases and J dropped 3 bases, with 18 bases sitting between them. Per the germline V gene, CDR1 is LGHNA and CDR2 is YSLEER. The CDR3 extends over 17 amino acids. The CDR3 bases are TGCGCCAGCAGCCAAGAAGATGGGGGAGAATTGCGCTACGAGCAGTACTTC. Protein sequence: CASSQEDGGELRYEQYF.

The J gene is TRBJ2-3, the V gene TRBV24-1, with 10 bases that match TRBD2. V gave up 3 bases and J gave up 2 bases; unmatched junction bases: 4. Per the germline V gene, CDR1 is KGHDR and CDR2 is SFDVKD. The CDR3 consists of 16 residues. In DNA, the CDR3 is TGTGCCACCAGTGATCTAGCGGGGGCGATCACAGATACGCAGTATTTT. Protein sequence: CATSDLAGAITDTQYF.

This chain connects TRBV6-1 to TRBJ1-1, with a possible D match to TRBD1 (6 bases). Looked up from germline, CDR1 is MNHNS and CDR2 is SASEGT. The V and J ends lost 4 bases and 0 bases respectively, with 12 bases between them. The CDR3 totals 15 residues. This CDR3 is CASSVRQVMNTEAFF. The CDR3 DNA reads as TGTGCCAGCAGTGTAAGACAGGTCATGAACACTGAAGCTTTCTTT.

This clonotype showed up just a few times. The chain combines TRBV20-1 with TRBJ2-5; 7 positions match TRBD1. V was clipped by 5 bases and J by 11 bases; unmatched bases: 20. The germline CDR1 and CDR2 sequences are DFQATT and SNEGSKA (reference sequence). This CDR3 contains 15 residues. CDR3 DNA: TGCAGTGCTTCTAACCGGGACAGTCATTACAATGAGCAGTACTTC. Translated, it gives CSASNRDSHYNEQYF.

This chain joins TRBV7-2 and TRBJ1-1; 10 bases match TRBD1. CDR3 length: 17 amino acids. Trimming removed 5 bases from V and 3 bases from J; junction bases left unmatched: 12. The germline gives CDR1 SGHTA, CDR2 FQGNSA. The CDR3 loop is CASSPDRTGGDYTEAFF. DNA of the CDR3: TGTGCCAGCAGCCCTGACCGGACAGGGGGGGATTACACTGAAGCTTTCTTT.

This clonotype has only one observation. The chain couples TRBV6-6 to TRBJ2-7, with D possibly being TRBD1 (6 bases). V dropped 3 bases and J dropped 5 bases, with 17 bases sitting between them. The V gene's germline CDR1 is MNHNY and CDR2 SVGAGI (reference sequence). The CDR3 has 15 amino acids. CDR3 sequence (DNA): TGTGCCAGCAGTTATGTCAGGGGCGACGGTAACGAGCAGTACTTC. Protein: CASSYVRGDGNEQYF.

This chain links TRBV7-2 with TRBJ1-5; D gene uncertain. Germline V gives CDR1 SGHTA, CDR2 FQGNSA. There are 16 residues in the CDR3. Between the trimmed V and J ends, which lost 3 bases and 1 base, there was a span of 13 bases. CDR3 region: CASSFNREQSNQPQHF. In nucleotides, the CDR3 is TGTGCCAGCAGCTTTAATCGGGAGCAAAGCAATCAGCCCCAGCATTTT. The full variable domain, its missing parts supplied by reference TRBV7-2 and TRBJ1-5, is GAGVSQSPSNKVTEKGKDVELRCDPISGHTALYWYRQSLGQGLEFLIYFQGNSAPDKSGLPSDRFSAERTGGSVSTLTIQRTQQEDSAVYLCASSFNREQSNQPQHFGDGTRLSIL.

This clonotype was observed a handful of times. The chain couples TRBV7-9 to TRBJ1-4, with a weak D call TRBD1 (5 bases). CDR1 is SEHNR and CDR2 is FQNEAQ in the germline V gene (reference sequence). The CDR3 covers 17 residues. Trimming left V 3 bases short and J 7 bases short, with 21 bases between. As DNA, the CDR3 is TGTGCCAGCAGCTTCCCCCTGGACAATCCAGACGGTGAAAAACTGTTTTTT. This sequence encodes CASSFPLDNPDGEKLFF.

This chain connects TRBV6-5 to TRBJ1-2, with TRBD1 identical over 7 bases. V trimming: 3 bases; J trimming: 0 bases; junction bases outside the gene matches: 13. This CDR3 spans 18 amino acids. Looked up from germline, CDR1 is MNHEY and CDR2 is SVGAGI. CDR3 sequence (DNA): TGTGCCAGCAGTTATTTTATAGGGACAGCCGAACCTAACTATGGCTACACCTTC. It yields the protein CASSYFIGTAEPNYGYTF.

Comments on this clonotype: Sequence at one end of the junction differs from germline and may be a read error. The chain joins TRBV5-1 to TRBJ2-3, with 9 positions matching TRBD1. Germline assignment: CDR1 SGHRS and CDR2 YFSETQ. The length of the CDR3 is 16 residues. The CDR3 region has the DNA TGCGCCGGCAGCTCTTCGGGGACAGGGATCACAGATACGCAGTATTTT. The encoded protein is CAGSSSGTGITDTQYF.

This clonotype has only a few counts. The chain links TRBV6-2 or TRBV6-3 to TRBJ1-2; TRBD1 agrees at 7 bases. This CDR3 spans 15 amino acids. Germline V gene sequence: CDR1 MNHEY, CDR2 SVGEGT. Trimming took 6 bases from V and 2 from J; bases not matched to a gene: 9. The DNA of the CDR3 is TGTGCCAGCAGAACACGACCGGGACAGAACTATGGCTACACCTTC. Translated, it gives CASRTRPGQNYGYTF.

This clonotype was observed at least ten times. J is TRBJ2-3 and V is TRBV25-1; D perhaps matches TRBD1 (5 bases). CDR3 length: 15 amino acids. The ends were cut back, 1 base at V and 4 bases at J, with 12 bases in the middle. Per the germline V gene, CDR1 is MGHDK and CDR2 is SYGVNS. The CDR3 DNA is TGTGCCAGCAGTGAATCGGCCAGGGTGGCAGATACGCAGTATTTT. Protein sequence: CASSESARVADTQYF.

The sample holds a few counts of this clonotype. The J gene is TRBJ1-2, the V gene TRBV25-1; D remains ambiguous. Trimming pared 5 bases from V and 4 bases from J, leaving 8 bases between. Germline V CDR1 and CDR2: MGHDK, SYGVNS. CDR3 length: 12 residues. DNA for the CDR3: TGTGCCAGCAGTAGATCAGGCTATGGCTACACCTTC. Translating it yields CASSRSGYGYTF.

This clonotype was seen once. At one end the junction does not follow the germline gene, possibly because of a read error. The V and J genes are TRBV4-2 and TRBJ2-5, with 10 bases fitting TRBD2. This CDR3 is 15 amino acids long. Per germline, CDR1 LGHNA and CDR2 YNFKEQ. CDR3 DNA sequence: TGTGCCAGCAGCCAAGAAAGGCTAGCGGGAGAGGCCCAGTACTTC. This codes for CASSQERLAGEAQYF.

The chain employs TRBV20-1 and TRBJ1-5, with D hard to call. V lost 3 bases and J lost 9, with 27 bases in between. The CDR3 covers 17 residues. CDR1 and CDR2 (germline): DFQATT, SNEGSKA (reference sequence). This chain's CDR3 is CSASPEWRTADRAPQHF. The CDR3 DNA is TGCAGTGCTAGTCCTGAGTGGAGGACGGCAGACCGGGCGCCCCAGCATTTT.

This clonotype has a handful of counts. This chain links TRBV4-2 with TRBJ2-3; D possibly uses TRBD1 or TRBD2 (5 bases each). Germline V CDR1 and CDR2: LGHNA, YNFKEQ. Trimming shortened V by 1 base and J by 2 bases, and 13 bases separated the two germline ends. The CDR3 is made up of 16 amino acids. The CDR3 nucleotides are TGTGCCAGCAGCCAAGGGACTCTGGGGGTCACAGATACGCAGTATTTT. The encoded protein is CASSQGTLGVTDTQYF.

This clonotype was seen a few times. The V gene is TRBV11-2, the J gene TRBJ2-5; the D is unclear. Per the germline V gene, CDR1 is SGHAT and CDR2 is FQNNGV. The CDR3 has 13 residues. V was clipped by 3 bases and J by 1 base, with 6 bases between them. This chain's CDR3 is CASSFYIQETQYF. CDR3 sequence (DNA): TGTGCCAGCAGCTTTTATATCCAAGAGACCCAGTACTTC.

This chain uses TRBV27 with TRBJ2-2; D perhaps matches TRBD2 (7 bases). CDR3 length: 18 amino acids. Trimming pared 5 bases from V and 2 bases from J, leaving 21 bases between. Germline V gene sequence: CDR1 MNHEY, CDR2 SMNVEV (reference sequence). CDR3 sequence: CASSPQGGGTSNTGELFF. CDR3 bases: TGTGCCAGCAGTCCACAGGGAGGGGGAACGTCAAACACCGGGGAGCTGTTTTTT.

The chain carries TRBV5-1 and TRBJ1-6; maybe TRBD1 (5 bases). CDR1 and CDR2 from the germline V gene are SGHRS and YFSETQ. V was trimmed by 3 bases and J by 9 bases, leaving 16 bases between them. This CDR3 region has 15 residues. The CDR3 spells CASSSDSPGSSPLHF. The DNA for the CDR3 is TGCGCCAGCAGCTCCGACAGCCCGGGGAGTTCACCCCTCCACTTT.

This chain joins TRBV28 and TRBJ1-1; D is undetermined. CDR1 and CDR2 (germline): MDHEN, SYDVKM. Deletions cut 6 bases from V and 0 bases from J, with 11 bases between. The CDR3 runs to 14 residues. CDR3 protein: CASSPRHLNTEAFF. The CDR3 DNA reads TGTGCCAGCAGCCCGCGGCACTTGAACACTGAAGCTTTCTTT.